Here is one T cell receptor beta chain with its context. The antigen is unknown. CD45RO-negative, CCR7-selected cells formed the naive CD8 fraction, which excluded terminally differentiated effector memory CD45RA+ cells. This specimen belongs to a study of shared clonotypes between healthy human individuals. About the study: In total, the donors were a couple of women and a few men aged 18 to 49. Study outcomes and limitations: Sequencing depth was predicted to influence how clonotypes are shared among donors.

V shed 3 bases and J 3 bases; nucleotides not matched to a gene: 5. The CDR3 contains 15 residues. CDR1 and CDR2 from the germline V gene are MDHEN and SYDVKM. The assay was carried out at the deep level. Method: immunoSEQ multiplex PCR; TCRdb's copy keeps in-frame clones and lacks some. The top ten clones hold more than 1.5% of a sample with around 1.9 million clones, 85% to 95% of them seen once. The specimen was naive CD8+ T cells from PBMCs. The chain has TRBV28 and TRBJ2-7; 10 bases align to TRBD1. The clonotype originates from a man between 18 and 35 years old in good health. Some clones in this sample may be carry-over from other donors' samples. The CDR3 sequence: CASSFGTGVHYEQYF. DNA of the CDR3: TGTGCCAGCAGTTTTGGGACAGGGGTTCACTACGAGCAGTACTTC.